Below, one T cell receptor (beta chain) is given with its context. Its antigen is as yet unknown. The entry originates in a study of T cell responses to AZD1222 COVID-19 vaccine. Study outcomes and limitations: A reported finding is that nearly half of spike-specific TCRs target unmutated variant regions. Two doses of AZD1222 preceded a rise in Spike-specific TCR breadth and depth.

The table came from immunoSEQ multiplex PCR; TCRdb's copy has only in-frame clones and leaves some out. Among approximately 70,000 clones listed, approximately 85% were seen once. CDR3 size: 13 residues. The clonotype was recovered from an adult in good health. The sequencing here drew on peripheral blood, taken on day 0 of AZD1222 vaccination. The chain is built from TRBV12-2 and TRBJ1-3. TRBV12-2 is deemed a pseudogene. CDR3 DNA sequence: TGTGCACCTAATGGAGGGGACGGAAACACCATATATTTT. It is translated as CAPNGGDGNTIYF.